This T cell receptor beta chain was identified in a study of blood T cells in healthy people across ages. CDR1 DFQATT and CDR2 SNEGSKA come from the germline V gene (reference sequence). This CDR3 comprises 13 residues. Between the trimmed V and J ends, which lost 5 bases and 8 bases, there was a span of 17 bases. Study-wide findings and caveats: While age rose, TCR beta diversity per million T cells dropped in a roughly linear way. The study regarded diversity estimates from one million T cells as underestimates. Unsorted PBMCs prevented conclusive naive versus antigen-experienced comparison.

Sample-barcoded 5' priming and a J-beta primer mix drove a second PCR of roughly 7 to 11 cycles. TCRdb itself ran the 5' RACE reads through MiXCR, one entry per CDR3 protein. The repertoire has 630,000 or so distinct CDR3 sequences, roughly 32% of them found once; the top ten carry 15%. A word on this clonotype: Its antigen is still unknown.

The rearrangement uses TRBV20-1 and TRBJ2-3; tentative D call: TRBD2 (6 bases). The sequence was collected from a woman older than 75 in good health. The sample comprised blood. The CDR3 DNA reads as TGCAGTGCTCAGGAGGGTTTGGCGGGTACGCAGTATTTT. It translates to CSAQEGLAGTQYF.